The 15 T cell receptor beta chains presented below share a single source sample, sequenced in a study of molecular identifiers for immune sequencing clone quantification. One entry per CDR3 protein results from TCRdb running MiXCR on the PCR reads. Counted here are about 330,000 distinct CDR3 sequences, over 20% occurring once; the ten biggest clones make up around 0.76%. Material: naive CD8+ T cells from blood, with Jurkat cell RNA spiked in. As to subset: FACS-sorted CD8+CD4-CCR7+CD45RA+ naive T cells. These receptors originate from a human donor in good health. Some libraries in this study had Jurkat cell RNA spiked in.

This clonotype was observed a single time. A read error may be the cause here, since a much bigger clone is one base away. The rearrangement uses TRBV20-1 and TRBJ2-5; 8 bases are a match to TRBD1. The CDR3 totals 15 residues. The germline gives CDR1 DFQATT, CDR2 SNEGSKA (reference sequence). Losses at the gene ends were 5 bases for V and 2 bases for J; bases not matched to a gene: 10. CDR3 sequence: CSADTGTGMQETQYF. CDR3 coding DNA: TGCAGTGCTGACACCGGGACAGGCATGCAAGAGACCCAGTACTTC.

This clonotype was seen only a few times. This chain connects TRBV7-6 to TRBJ2-6; D ambiguous. The CDR3 sequence is 15 residues long. V dropped 5 bases and J dropped 4 bases, with 12 bases sitting between them. Germline V gene data show CDR1 as SGHVS and CDR2 as FNYEAQ. Written as DNA, the CDR3 is TGTGCCAGCAGCCTGGACGCGAGAGGGGCCAACGTCCTGACTTTC. Its protein is CASSLDARGANVLTF.

About this clonotype itself: Possible read error: a much larger clone is one base away. The J gene is TRBJ1-1, the V gene TRBV6-5; a weak D match, TRBD1 (5 bases). V shed 4 bases and J shed 1 base, with 10 bases lying between them. The CDR3 loop spans 14 amino acids. CDR1 is MNHEY and CDR2 is SVGAGI in the germline V gene. The CDR3 DNA reads TGTGCCAGCAGTTCAGGGAACACGAACACTGAAGCTTTCTTT. Amino acid sequence: CASSSGNTNTEAFF.

This clonotype was recorded at least ten times. V usage is TRBV27 and J usage is TRBJ2-1; either TRBD1 or TRBD2 may fit D (7 bases each). CDR1 and CDR2 (germline): MNHEY, SMNVEV (reference sequence). Trimming took off 5 bases at V and 12 bases at J, with 20 bases between the two ends. The CDR3 totals 14 residues. In nucleotides, the CDR3 is TGTGCCAGCAGTCCCGGGATAGGGGGCGGGGGGCAGTTCTTC. Residues: CASSPGIGGGGQFF.

This clonotype was counted at least ten times. V and J are TRBV5-1 and TRBJ1-1; 10 positions agree with TRBD1. V lost 2 bases and J lost 4; bases outside the gene matches: 8. CDR3 length equals 16 residues. From germline, CDR1 is SGHRS and CDR2 YFSETQ. The CDR3 region has the DNA TGCGCCAGCAGCTTCTTCAAGGGACAGGGGACCACTGAAGCTTTCTTT. Protein: CASSFFKGQGTTEAFF.

This clonotype appeared many times. The rearrangement joins TRBV20-1 to TRBJ1-5, with 7 bases that match TRBD1. Germline CDR1 and CDR2: DFQATT and SNEGSKA (reference sequence). After removal of 0 bases from V and 5 bases from J, the junction contained 4 bases not matched to a gene. The CDR3 is made up of 14 amino acids. CDR3 region: CSARETGRDQPQHF. DNA for the CDR3: TGCAGTGCTAGAGAGACAGGGCGGGATCAGCCCCAGCATTTT.

This clonotype was seen more than once but under ten times. This rearrangement joins TRBV5-5 to TRBJ2-3, with TRBD2 identical over 7 bases. CDR1 and CDR2 (germline): SGHKS, YYEKEE (reference sequence). This CDR3 spans 16 amino acids. After removal of 2 bases from V and 2 bases from J, the junction contained 8 bases not matched to a gene. CDR3 in amino acids: CASSLVGGGTTDTQYF. The CDR3 nucleotides read TGTGCCAGCAGCTTAGTTGGCGGGGGAACCACAGATACGCAGTATTTT.

The sample holds a few counts of this clonotype. In DNA form, the CDR3 reads TGTGCCAGCAGCGTCTCTAGCGGGATTGGTTACGAGCAGTACTTC. Its translation: CASSVSSGIGYEQYF. The genes are TRBV7-9 and TRBJ2-7; 9 nucleotides line up with TRBD2. Germline CDR1 and CDR2: SEHNR and FQNEAQ (reference sequence). The CDR3 runs to 15 residues. Germline trimming cut 5 bases from V and 4 bases from J; bases unmatched to any gene: 9.

The chain is built from TRBV6-2 or TRBV6-3 and TRBJ2-5; D remains ambiguous. This CDR3 comprises 15 residues. CDR1 MNHEY and CDR2 SVGEGT come from the germline V gene. The ends were cut back, 3 bases at V and 0 bases at J, with 11 bases in the middle. CDR3 loop: CASSYGVRDQETQYF. The CDR3 nucleotides read TGTGCCAGCAGTTATGGCGTACGGGACCAAGAGACCCAGTACTTC.

The CDR3 protein is CAGTDRGGSYNEQFF. The DNA of the CDR3 is TGTGCCGGCACGGACCGCGGGGGCTCCTACAATGAGCAGTTCTTC. The V and J genes are TRBV5-3 and TRBJ2-1; TRBD2 aligns across 7 bases. TRBV5-3 is sorted into the ORF group, with uncertain function. This CDR3 has 15 amino acids. J lost 0 bases, V lost 10 bases, and 10 bases had no gene match.

This clonotype has ten or more counts. The chain employs TRBV29-1 and TRBJ2-5; a possible D gene is TRBD2 (5 bases). CDR1 is SQVTM, CDR2 ANQGSEA, per germline. The length of the CDR3 is 14 residues. V was cut by 4 bases and J by 1 base, with 13 bases left in between. For the CDR3, the DNA is TGCAGCGTTGGTTCCGGGGTGTTCCAAGAGACCCAGTACTTC. As protein: CSVGSGVFQETQYF.

This clonotype was detected many times. The chain has TRBV19 and TRBJ2-3; the D gene is possibly TRBD1 (5 bases). The CDR3 has 13 amino acids. Germline V gene lookup returns CDR1 LNHDA and CDR2 SQIVND (reference sequence). V lost 2 bases and J lost 4, with 7 bases in between. DNA of the CDR3: TGTGCCAGTAGTATAACAGGCGCAGATACGCAGTATTTT. Its translation: CASSITGADTQYF.

This rearrangement joins TRBV30 to TRBJ2-1; D is possibly TRBD1 (5 bases). The ends were cut back, 2 bases at V and 7 bases at J, with 9 bases in the middle. Germline CDR1 and CDR2: GTSNPN and SVGIG (reference sequence). The CDR3 has 12 amino acids. The CDR3 DNA sequence: TGTGCCTGGAGTCCCTCAGGGAATGAGCAGTTCTTC. Protein product: CAWSPSGNEQFF.

The chain has TRBV19 and TRBJ2-7; possible D gene TRBD2, 7 bases. The ends were cut back, 5 bases at V and 6 bases at J, with 11 bases in the middle. The germline gives CDR1 LNHDA, CDR2 SQIVND (reference sequence). This CDR3 comprises 12 residues. CDR3 residues: CASSPGGLEQYF. CDR3 nucleotides: TGTGCCAGTAGTCCGGGGGGCCTCGAGCAGTACTTC.

This clonotype occurred once. A junction boundary mismatches the germline segment, possibly from a read error. The chain recombines TRBV5-8 with TRBJ2-7, with D perhaps TRBD2 (5 bases). The germline gives CDR1 SGHTS, CDR2 YDEGEE. This CDR3 has 16 amino acids. The CDR3 coding sequence is TGTGCCGGCAGCCTGGAGAGGGCTAGTGCGAGCTACGAGCAGTACTTC. This gives the protein CAGSLERASASYEQYF.